Presented here are 14 T cell receptor beta chains from one specimen sequenced in a study of blood T cell repertoires in COVID-19. Clones were read by immunoSEQ multiplex PCR, and TCRdb kept only the in-frame ones, dropping some. The repertoire holds 250,000 to 300,000 clones, roughly nine tenths seen once, with 2% to 2.5% in the top ten. The sample consisted of peripheral blood. Receptors originate from a woman between 50 and 59 years old who had recovered from COVID-19.

This chain joins TRBV19 and TRBJ2-7; D is perhaps TRBD1 (5 bases). CDR1 is LNHDA, CDR2 SQIVND, per germline (reference sequence). The CDR3 loop spans 14 amino acids. V was clipped by 2 bases and J by 3 bases, with 11 bases between them. CDR3 in amino acids: CASSIIAGHYEQYF. The CDR3 nucleotides read TGTGCCAGTAGTATAATAGCAGGACACTACGAGCAGTACTTC.

This clone was found once. The chain has TRBV24-1 and TRBJ2-2; the match to TRBD2 covers 11 bases. Germline V gene lookup returns CDR1 KGHDR and CDR2 SFDVKD. CDR3 size: 17 residues. Trimming removed 3 bases from V and 4 bases from J; junction bases left unmatched: 6. Written as DNA, the CDR3 is TGTGCCACCAGTGATCAGACTAGCGGGACCTCCACCGGGGAGCTGTTTTTT. Translation gives CATSDQTSGTSTGELFF.

This chain joins TRBV28 and TRBJ2-5; TRBD1 agrees at 9 bases. Germline V gives CDR1 MDHEN, CDR2 SYDVKM. V dropped 4 bases and J dropped 5; count of bases not matched to a gene: 5. This CDR3 comprises 14 residues. CDR3 sequence reads: CASSSDRGTETQYF. CDR3 DNA sequence: TGTGCCAGCAGTTCTGACAGGGGGACTGAGACCCAGTACTTC. The full variable domain, with the rest looked up from reference TRBV28 and TRBJ2-5, is DVKVTQSSRYLVKRTGEKVFLECVQDMDHENMFWYRQDPGLGLRLIYFSYDVKMKEKGDIPEGYSVSREKKERFSLILESASTNQTSMYLCASSSDRGTETQYFGPGTRLLVL.

The V gene is TRBV5-1, the J gene TRBJ2-1; TRBD1 might be the D (5 bases). The CDR3 covers 14 residues. The V gene lost 0 bases and the J gene lost 8 bases, with 12 bases spanning the gap. The germline CDR1 and CDR2 sequences are SGHRS and YFSETQ. CDR3 nucleotides: TGCGCCAGCAGCTTGGGGGGCAAGACGGATGAGCAGTTCTTC. Translation: CASSLGGKTDEQFF.

J is TRBJ2-1 and V is TRBV9, with 10 bases lining up with TRBD2. Germline CDR1 and CDR2: SGDLS and YYNGEE. Germline trimming cut 0 bases from V and 7 bases from J; bases unmatched to any gene: 4. The length of the CDR3 is 15 residues. The CDR3, as DNA: TGTGCCAGCAGCGTAGGATTACTAGCGGGAAATGAGCAGTTCTTC. It encodes CASSVGLLAGNEQFF.

The chain links TRBV7-2 to TRBJ2-3, with D possibly TRBD1 on 6 matching bases. This CDR3 has 16 residues. Germline assignment: CDR1 SGHTA and CDR2 FQGNSA. Trimming cost V 2 bases and J 7 bases, with 19 bases left between them. CDR3 sequence: CASSLSPTGFTYTQYF. The CDR3 coding sequence is TGTGCCAGCAGCTTATCCCCCACAGGGTTCACTTATACGCAGTATTTT.

This clone was observed a few times. J is TRBJ1-2 and V is TRBV2; D gene unclear. CDR3 size: 13 residues. Germline CDR1 is SNHLY and CDR2 is FYNNEI. The V end was cut by 10 bases, the J end by 1 base, with 13 bases between. CDR3 residues: CAIQNGNNYGYTF. The CDR3 region has the DNA TGTGCCATCCAAAATGGCAATAACTATGGCTACACCTTC.

This clone was seen once. The gene calls are TRBV7-2 and TRBJ2-1; possibly TRBD2 for D (6 bases). Trimming removed 5 bases from V and 3 bases from J, with 14 bases in between. CDR1 and CDR2 (germline): SGHTA, FQGNSA. This CDR3 is built from 15 residues. The CDR3 DNA follows: TGTGCCAGCAGCCCTGGGGCGGGGCTCTACAATGAGCAGTTCTTC. It translates to CASSPGAGLYNEQFF.

The chain couples TRBV11-2 to TRBJ1-1, with TRBD1 matching 7 bases. Germline loops: CDR1 SGHAT, CDR2 FQNNGV. V was pared by 4 bases and J by 0 bases, with 2 bases of the junction left unmatched. This CDR3 has 14 residues. CDR3 nucleotide sequence: TGTGCCAGCAGCTGGACAGGAGTGAACACTGAAGCTTTCTTT. The encoded protein is CASSWTGVNTEAFF. Complete variable domain (other parts from reference TRBV11-2 and TRBJ1-1): EAGVAQSPRYKIIEKRQSVAFWCNPISGHATLYWYQQILGQGPKLLIQFQNNGVVDDSQLPKDRFSAERLKGVDSTLKIQPAKLEDSAVYLCASSWTGVNTEAFFGQGTRLTVV.

This chain joins TRBV19 and TRBJ1-2, with D tentatively TRBD1 (6 bases). CDR1 is LNHDA, CDR2 SQIVND, per germline (reference sequence). V was cut by 7 bases and J by 0 bases, with 12 bases left in between. This CDR3 is built from 14 residues. The CDR3 loop reads CASTHGQTNYGYTF. In nucleotides, the CDR3 is TGTGCCAGTACCCATGGACAGACTAACTATGGCTACACCTTC.

V is TRBV5-1 and J is TRBJ1-3, with D perhaps TRBD1 (5 bases). V was clipped by 0 bases and J by 0 bases, with 13 bases between them. CDR1 and CDR2 from the germline V gene are SGHRS and YFSETQ. The CDR3 runs to 17 residues. The DNA for the CDR3 is TGCGCCAGCAGCTTGGTCCCAGGGCGAAGCTCTGGAAACACCATATATTTT. It specifies CASSLVPGRSSGNTIYF.

This chain joins TRBV2 and TRBJ2-3, with 7 bases fitting TRBD2. The length of the CDR3 is 16 residues. Looked up from germline, CDR1 is SNHLY and CDR2 is FYNNEI. After removal of 8 bases from V and 4 bases from J, the junction contained 15 bases not matched to a gene. In DNA, the CDR3 is TGTGCCAGCGCCTACCCAAATGGCGGGAGTCCAGATACGCAGTATTTT. Translated, it gives CASAYPNGGSPDTQYF. Drawing the rest from reference TRBV2 and TRBJ2-3, the complete variable domain is EPEVTQTPSHQVTQMGQEVILRCVPISNHLYFYWYRQILGQKVEFLVSFYNNEISEKSEIFDDQFSVERPDGSNFTLKIRSTKLEDSAMYFCASAYPNGGSPDTQYFGPGTRLTVL.

V gene TRBV7-9 combines with J gene TRBJ2-5, with TRBD2 as a possible D gene (6 bases). Germline V lookup: CDR1 SEHNR, CDR2 FQNEAQ (reference sequence). Trimming pared 5 bases from V and 5 bases from J, leaving 9 bases between. This CDR3 contains 12 residues. CDR3 sequence: CASSPGRETQYF. CDR3 DNA: TGTGCCAGCAGCCCAGGGAGGGAGACCCAGTACTTC.

The chain employs TRBV6-6 and TRBJ1-5; no reliable D call. Germline V gene data show CDR1 as MNHNY and CDR2 as SVGAGI (reference sequence). The V gene lost 4 bases and the J gene lost 7 bases, with 11 bases spanning the gap. There are 13 residues in the CDR3. The CDR3 DNA reads TGTGCCAGCAGTTCTGACACTGGCCAGCCCCAGCATTTT. Amino acid sequence: CASSSDTGQPQHF.